This T cell receptor beta chain was sequenced in a study of tumor and adjacent non-tumor tissue in lung cancer. Three rounds of nested PCR, following a modified ARM-PCR protocol, produced the TCRbeta library. TCRdb independently ran MiXCR on the multiplex PCR reads; one entry per CDR3 protein. The sample yields approximately 66,000 distinct CDR3 sequences, about 55% seen once. For this clonotype: A much larger clone lies one base from this, so it may be a read error.

No cell sorting was done before RNA was extracted from the tissue. Distant lung tissue was collected more than 3 cm away from the tumor edge. V shed 7 bases and J 3 bases; nucleotides not matched to a gene: 16. The CDR3 sequence is 16 residues long. Per germline, CDR1 SQVTM and CDR2 ANQGSEA. Sequenced: distant non-tumor lung tissue. The receptor was isolated from a man in his 70s with non-small cell lung cancer. The rearrangement links TRBV29-1 to TRBJ1-1; 8 nucleotides line up with TRBD1. The DNA for the CDR3 is TGCAGCGCCGGAAAGGGACAGGATAAGAGGGACACTGAAGCTTTCTTT. It yields the protein CSAGKGQDKRDTEAFF.